Following are 17 T cell receptor beta chains from one sample sequenced in a study of blood T cells in healthy people across ages. The use of a sample-barcoded 5' primer and a J-beta primer mix characterized a second PCR of about 7 to 12 cycles. Each CDR3 protein gets one entry after TCRdb re-called the 5' RACE reads with MiXCR. The sample contains 850,000 to 1,000,000 distinct CDR3 sequences, roughly 51% of which appear only once. The sequencing sample was made of blood. The receptors shown here come from a woman aged 55-70 years in good health.

Regarding this clonotype: A read error is possible here, since a much larger clone lies one base away. This sequence joins TRBV11-2 and TRBJ2-1; TRBD1 aligns across 9 bases. The length of the CDR3 is 15 residues. V lost 1 base and J lost 13; bases outside the gene matches: 11. Germline V gives CDR1 SGHAT, CDR2 FQNNGV. CDR3 sequence: CASSLGDRDMETQFF. The CDR3 nucleotides are TGTGCCAGCAGCTTAGGGGACAGGGATATGGAGACCCAGTTCTTC.

The table lists this clonotype with a few counts. The rearrangement joins TRBV29-1 to TRBJ2-1; 13 nucleotides line up with TRBD2. V gave up 5 bases and J gave up 7 bases; unmatched junction bases: 2. The germline V gene has CDR1 SQVTM and CDR2 ANQGSEA. This CDR3 has 13 residues. CDR3 in DNA: TGCAGCGTTAGGACTAGCGGGAGTAATGAGCAGTTCTTC. Translated, it gives CSVRTSGSNEQFF.

The chain recombines TRBV12-3 or TRBV12-4 with TRBJ1-3; weak D call: TRBD1 (5 bases). The V end was cut by 7 bases, the J end by 6 bases, with 13 bases between. The CDR3 covers 13 residues. The CDR3 here is CASTRTGENTIYF. The CDR3 DNA reads as TGTGCCAGCACGCGGACGGGGGAAAACACCATATATTTT.

The chain employs TRBV12-3 or TRBV12-4 and TRBJ2-7; 9 bases are shared with TRBD1. The CDR3 is 15 residues long. The trim removed 3 bases at V and 0 bases at J, leaving 3 bases unmatched. The CDR3 nucleotides are TGTGCCAGCAGTTTCACAGGGGGCGCCTCCTACGAGCAGTACTTC. Protein: CASSFTGGASYEQYF.

This clonotype has a handful of counts. This sequence joins TRBV28 and TRBJ2-7, with a possible D match to TRBD1 (6 bases). Germline V gene lookup returns CDR1 MDHEN and CDR2 SYDVKM. Deletions cut 5 bases from V and 4 bases from J, with 18 bases between. The CDR3 spans 15 residues. The CDR3 protein is CASSPGTSAKYEQYF. CDR3 nucleotides: TGTGCCAGCAGTCCGGGGACATCGGCCAAGTACGAGCAGTACTTC. Combining the CDR3 with reference TRBV28 and TRBJ2-7 gives the whole variable domain DVKVTQSSRYLVKRTGEKVFLECVQDMDHENMFWYRQDPGLGLRLIYFSYDVKMKEKGDIPEGYSVSREKKERFSLILESASTNQTSMYLCASSPGTSAKYEQYFGPGTRLTVT.

The chain has TRBV5-1 and TRBJ2-2, with D perhaps matching TRBD1 (5 bases). This CDR3 has 15 residues. Germline V gene sequence: CDR1 SGHRS, CDR2 YFSETQ. V lost 0 bases and J 3 bases, leaving 9 bases between the germline ends. CDR3 sequence reads: CASSLAGHDTGELFF. CDR3 in DNA: TGCGCCAGCAGCTTGGCAGGGCACGACACCGGGGAGCTGTTTTTT.

The rearrangement links TRBV20-1 to TRBJ2-5; 11 nucleotides agree with TRBD2. V trimming: 6 bases; J trimming: 5 bases; junction bases outside the gene matches: 5. Germline-derived CDR1 and CDR2 are DFQATT and SNEGSKA (reference sequence). The CDR3 has 13 residues. CDR3 residues: CSATSGSSETQYF. DNA of the CDR3: TGCAGTGCAACTAGCGGGAGTAGCGAGACCCAGTACTTC.

This clonotype was counted once. The V and J genes are TRBV2 and TRBJ2-1; D is possibly TRBD1 (5 bases). CDR3 size: 13 residues. From germline, CDR1 is SNHLY and CDR2 FYNNEI. The V and J ends lost 4 bases and 8 bases respectively, with 12 bases between them. CDR3 nucleotides: TGTGCCAGCAGTGCTGACAGCTTTTATGAGCAGTTCTTC. It yields the protein CASSADSFYEQFF. Full variable domain (remainder filled in from reference TRBV2 and TRBJ2-1): EPEVTQTPSHQVTQMGQEVILRCVPISNHLYFYWYRQILGQKVEFLVSFYNNEISEKSEIFDDQFSVERPDGSNFTLKIRSTKLEDSAMYFCASSADSFYEQFFGPGTRLTVL.

On this clonotype itself: At one end the junction does not follow the germline gene, possibly because of a read error. The gene calls are TRBV4-3 and TRBJ2-7; D not resolved. Germline V CDR1 and CDR2: LGHNA, YSLEER. The CDR3 length is 16 residues. In nucleotides, the CDR3 is TGCGCCAGCAGCCAAGGAGGCCGCTCTTCCTCCAACGAGCAGTACTTC. Translation: CASSQGGRSSSNEQYF.

The rearrangement uses TRBV10-2 and TRBJ2-3, with a weak D call TRBD1 (5 bases). Trimming removed 8 bases at V and 4 bases at J, with 16 bases between. CDR3 length equals 14 residues. Germline loops: CDR1 WSHSY, CDR2 SAAADI. This CDR3 reads CASRKSTVADTQYF. CDR3 nucleotides: TGCGCCAGCCGAAAGTCGACAGTTGCAGATACGCAGTATTTT.

This clonotype has just a few counts. The genes are TRBV28 and TRBJ2-7; the match to TRBD1 covers 7 bases. The CDR3 is 15 residues long. Germline CDR1 MDHEN, CDR2 SYDVKM. Unmatched junction bases numbered 13, after V lost 7 bases and J lost 4 bases. The CDR3 here is CASKLGTRGPYEQYF. The CDR3 region has the DNA TGTGCCAGCAAGCTGGGGACAAGGGGGCCTTACGAGCAGTACTTC.

The chain links TRBV29-1 to TRBJ2-1; D may be TRBD1 or TRBD2 (8 bases each). V was shortened by 8 bases and J by 6 bases, with 20 bases between the two germline ends. The CDR3 extends over 14 amino acids. From germline, CDR1 is SQVTM and CDR2 ANQGSEA. The CDR3, as DNA: TGCAGCACCCCCGGGGGGGACAGGCGCAATGAGCAGTTCTTC. It yields the protein CSTPGGDRRNEQFF.

This clonotype was counted a few times. This chain joins TRBV7-2 and TRBJ2-1; 12 bases align to TRBD2. The CDR3 spans 19 residues. V trimming: 5 bases; J trimming: 4 bases; junction bases outside the gene matches: 15. Germline V lookup: CDR1 SGHTA, CDR2 FQGNSA. The CDR3 DNA reads as TGTGCCAGCAGCGCTCCTCTAGCGGGAGGGCCCTGGGATTACAATGAGCAGTTCTTC. Translation gives CASSAPLAGGPWDYNEQFF.

This clonotype was seen a handful of times. The genes are TRBV12-3 or TRBV12-4 and TRBJ2-7; the match to TRBD1 covers 7 bases. Trimming took 2 bases from V and 3 from J; bases not matched to a gene: 10. The CDR3 contains 16 residues. CDR3 DNA sequence: TGTGCCAGCAGTTTATTGCCGGGACAGCTAGTCTACGAGCAGTACTTC. Translated, it gives CASSLLPGQLVYEQYF.

V usage is TRBV20-1 and J usage is TRBJ2-7; D remains unclear. The germline V gene has CDR1 DFQATT and CDR2 SNEGSKA (reference sequence). Trimming shortened V by 6 bases and J by 3 bases, and 15 bases separated the two germline ends. The length of the CDR3 is 13 residues. The CDR3 DNA sequence: TGCAGTGCATCGACCCCTTTGGGCTACGAGCAGTACTTC. Translated: CSASTPLGYEQYF.

Only one count was recorded for this clonotype. One junction end disagrees with the germline gene, perhaps due to a read error. The rearrangement links TRBV4-2 to TRBJ2-3, with 8 bases aligning to TRBD2. Germline V gene lookup returns CDR1 LGHNA and CDR2 YNFKEQ. This CDR3 contains 16 residues. This CDR3 is CASILEPGGLTDAQYF. The CDR3 nucleotides are TGTGCCAGCATTTTAGAACCGGGAGGGCTTACAGATGCGCAGTATTTT.

The rearrangement joins TRBV25-1 to TRBJ1-2; no definite D call. Trimming stripped 5 bases from V and 3 bases from J, with 4 bases between. Germline V gene lookup returns CDR1 MGHDK and CDR2 SYGVNS. The length of the CDR3 is 11 residues. CDR3 amino acids: CASSTHYGYTF. DNA of the CDR3: TGTGCCAGCAGTACTCACTATGGCTACACCTTC.